This T cell receptor (beta chain) was retrieved from a study of blood T cell repertoires in COVID-19. About the study: Material from acute and convalescent COVID-19 was sourced from the United States, Italy and Spain. T cells, B-cell-depleted T cells, or PBMCs provided the cDNA or gDNA that served as material.

CDR3 length: 14 amino acids. Authors' data handling: Quantification of nucleated cells was approximated via reference gene primer amplification. Assay used: immunoSEQ multiplex PCR; TCRdb lists only in-frame clones, some missing. The DNA gave D and trimming, while V, J and clone size come from that table. The data contain some 270,000 clones, around 81% of them singletons. This TCR was sampled from a person between 65 and 79 years old with COVID-19, enrolled during active disease. The rearrangement joins TRBV21-1 to TRBJ2-7; the D call TRBD1 from the table was never checked on the DNA. TRBV21-1 is designated a pseudogene. Sequencing was performed on peripheral blood. The CDR3 sequence is CASSKDDRTYEQYF. Here the CDR3 DNA reads TGTGCCAGCAGCAAAGATGACAGAACCTACGAGCAGTACTTC.